This T cell receptor beta chain was retrieved from a study of T cell repertoires in cytomegalovirus infection. For the study at large: CMV infection plus the matching HLA type was flagged by public TCR beta signatures. The study, taken as a whole, reports: The ex vivo response showed dominance by HLA-C-restricted CMV-specific TCR beta clonotypes.

The CDR3 extends over 14 amino acids. Germline CDR1 and CDR2: SGHVS and FNYEAQ. Trimming left V 4 bases short and J 1 base short, with 10 bases between. This clonotype appeared many times. The antigen remains unidentified. TCRdb used MiXCR to reprocess the reads, holding one entry per CDR3 protein. The table lists more than 500,000 distinct CDR3 sequences, approximately 17% of them singletons. The gene calls are TRBV7-6 and TRBJ1-1; D is ambiguous. The sample consisted of CD8+ T cells from PBMCs. The TCR comes from a human donor in good health (CMV status not recorded). Some clones in this sample may be carry-over from other donors' samples. This CDR3 reads CASSSRFGNTEAFF. For the CDR3, the DNA is TGTGCCAGCAGCTCTCGATTCGGGAACACTGAAGCTTTCTTT.